This is a list of T cell receptor beta chains from one sample in a study of cytomegalovirus exposure and HLA in healthy donors. Assay: immunoSEQ multiplex PCR; the TCRdb copy retains only in-frame clones and omits some. The sample includes about 160,000 clones, about 85% of them seen just once. The sample was PBMCs. These receptors all come from a man aged 18 to 29 in good health and CMV-seropositive. The CDR3 runs from the conserved cysteine through the conserved F or W. D genes are given only for firm matches. Clone size is stated in some rows and not others, as once, few, many or a class when expanded.

>TRBD1|TRBV10-3|TRBJ1-6|NA
CAISRDSLNSPLHF
TGTGCCATTAGTAGGGACAGCTTAAATTCACCCCTCCACTTT
>TRBD1|TRBV25-1|TRBJ2-7|NA
CASSEPAGQGSYEQYF
TGTGCCAGCAGTGAACCCGCGGGACAGGGTTCTTACGAGCAGTACTTC
>NA|TRBV5-1|TRBJ2-6|NA
CASRQDSGANVLTF
TGCGCCAGCAGACAGGACTCTGGGGCCAACGTCCTGACTTTC
>TRBD1|TRBV18|TRBJ1-4|NA
CASSSGQGRNEKLFF
TGTGCCAGCTCATCTGGACAGGGCCGTAATGAAAAACTGTTTTTT
>NA|TRBV29-1|TRBJ2-7|NA
CSALSDNYEQYF
TGCAGCGCTCTATCGGACAACTACGAGCAGTACTTC
>TRBD1|TRBV12-5|TRBJ2-1|NA
CASGSGQGQYNEQFF
TGTGCTAGTGGTTCGGGACAGGGGCAATACAATGAGCAGTTCTTC
>TRBD1|TRBV13|TRBJ1-1|NA
CASSPGGINAEAFF
TGTGCCAGCAGCCCAGGGGGCATAAACGCTGAAGCTTTCTTT
>TRBD2|TRBV30|TRBJ2-5|NA
CAWSRGGGAGTQYF
TGTGCCTGGAGTCGTGGCGGGGGGGCCGGGACCCAGTACTTC
>NA|TRBV5-5|TRBJ1-1|NA
CASSLERNTEAFF
TGTGCCAGCAGCTTGGAGAGGAACACTGAAGCTTTCTTT
>NA|TRBV5-6|TRBJ1-5|few
CASSQRGQPQHF
TGTGCCAGCAGCCAACGGGGTCAGCCCCAGCATTTT
>NA|TRBV10-3|TRBJ2-1|NA
CAIKTAGNEQFF
TGTGCCATCAAAACCGCCGGCAATGAGCAGTTCTTC
>NA|TRBV6-5|TRBJ1-1|NA
CASSYSTAGGAFF
TGTGCCAGCAGTTACTCGACTGCGGGCGGGGCTTTCTTT
>NA|TRBV9|TRBJ2-2|NA
CASSVAGLGTGELFF
TGTGCCAGCAGCGTAGCAGGGTTGGGCACCGGGGAGCTGTTTTTT
>NA|TRBV19|TRBJ1-6|NA
CASTTSGTTPLHF
TGTGCCAGTACTACGTCAGGAACAACACCCCTCCACTTT
>NA|TRBV18|TRBJ1-3|NA
CASSPVAANVWGNTIYF
TGTGCCAGCTCACCCGTTGCGGCAAACGTCTGGGGAAACACCATATATTTT
>NA|TRBV30|TRBJ1-3|NA
CAWKTPGTTPGNTIYF
TGTGCCTGGAAGACTCCCGGGACAACACCTGGAAACACCATATATTTT
>NA|TRBV13|TRBJ2-2|NA
CASSSGHAGELFF
TGTGCCAGCAGCTCAGGACACGCAGGGGAGCTGTTTTTT
>NA|TRBV4-3|TRBJ1-2|NA
CASSQDRSGIYGYTF
TGCGCCAGCAGCCAAGATCGTTCGGGGATCTATGGCTACACCTTC
>TRBD1|TRBV6-5|TRBJ1-2|NA
CASRETGDYGYTF
TGTGCCAGCAGGGAGACAGGGGACTATGGCTACACCTTC
>NA|TRBV18|TRBJ1-1|few
CASSPPVGSTEAFF
TGTGCCAGCTCACCTCCTGTCGGGAGCACTGAAGCTTTCTTT
>TRBD2|TRBV11-2|TRBJ2-3|once
CASSAAGVRERQYF
TGTGCCAGCAGCGCCGCGGGGGTTCGGGAAAGGCAGTATTTT
>NA|TRBV6-5|TRBJ1-6|few
CASSYSSGNSPLHF
TGTGCCAGCAGTTACAGTTCGGGTAATTCACCCCTCCACTTT
>TRBD2|TRBV27|TRBJ2-2|NA
CASSPRGAGGLRVGELFF
TGTGCCAGCAGTCCGCGAGGAGCGGGGGGCCTCAGAGTCGGGGAGCTGTTTTTT
>NA|TRBV7-2|TRBJ1-1|NA
CASSWGVLNTEAFF
TGTGCCAGCAGCTGGGGAGTTCTGAACACTGAAGCTTTCTTT
>TRBD1|TRBV10-3|TRBJ2-5|NA
CAIVWDRGRGETQYF
TGTGCCATCGTGTGGGACAGGGGCCGAGGAGAGACCCAGTACTTC
>TRBD1|TRBV27|TRBJ2-1|NA
CASSPGQPSYNEQFF
TGTGCCAGCAGTCCGGGACAGCCCTCCTACAATGAGCAGTTCTTC
>NA|TRBV7-9|TRBJ1-1|NA
CASSLTRDTEAFF
TGTGCCAGCAGCTTAACGAGGGACACTGAAGCTTTCTTT
>TRBD2|TRBV5-4|TRBJ2-7|NA
CASSIAGGISYEQYF
TGTGCCAGCAGCATAGCGGGGGGTATCTCCTACGAGCAGTACTTC
>NA|TRBV15|TRBJ2-5|once
CATSREGAETQYF
TGTGCCACCAGCAGAGAGGGGGCGGAGACCCAGTACTTC
>TRBD1|TRBV5-1|TRBJ2-7|NA
CASGQGGPTYEQYF
TGCGCCAGCGGACAGGGGGGGCCAACCTACGAGCAGTACTTC
>TRBD1|TRBV6-1|TRBJ1-2|NA
CASSEEEGAYYGYTF
TGTGCCAGCAGTGAAGAAGAGGGGGCCTACTATGGCTACACCTTC
>TRBD1|TRBV5-1|TRBJ1-2|NA
CASSLDRDRRGYTF
TGCGCCAGCAGCTTAGATAGGGACAGGCGAGGCTACACCTTC
>NA|TRBV2|TRBJ2-1|NA
CASLKQGGEQFF
TGTGCCAGCCTTAAACAGGGTGGTGAGCAGTTCTTC
>NA|TRBV2|TRBJ2-7|NA
CASKLGGASYEQYF
TGTGCCAGCAAGTTGGGCGGGGCCTCCTACGAGCAGTACTTC
>TRBD1|TRBV10-3|TRBJ1-4|NA
CATWTGKGEKLFF
TGTGCCACCTGGACAGGGAAAGGCGAAAAACTGTTTTTT
>NA|TRBV6-1|TRBJ2-5|NA
CASSEVGRFPETQYF
TGTGCCAGCAGTGAAGTTGGCCGTTTCCCAGAGACCCAGTACTTC
>NA|TRBV13|TRBJ2-7|NA
CASSSWARRIYEQYF
TGTGCCAGCAGCTCCTGGGCCAGGCGAATCTACGAGCAGTACTTC
>NA|TRBV11-1|TRBJ2-7|NA
CASSNTYEQYF
TGTGCCAGCAGCAACACCTACGAGCAGTACTTC
>TRBD1|TRBV10-3|TRBJ2-2|NA
CASRTGGYTGELFF
TGTGCCAGCCGCACAGGGGGCTACACCGGGGAGCTGTTTTTT
>NA|TRBV5-6|TRBJ1-5|NA
CASSFRGSNQPQHF
TGTGCCAGCAGTTTTAGGGGTAGCAATCAGCCCCAGCATTTT
>NA|TRBV5-4|TRBJ1-1|NA
CASSLDPGVFAEAFF
TGTGCCAGCAGCTTGGATCCAGGGGTGTTCGCTGAAGCTTTCTTT
>TRBD2|TRBV7-9|TRBJ2-1|NA
CASSRTSGGAHEQFF
TGTGCCAGCAGCCGGACTAGCGGGGGGGCCCATGAGCAGTTCTTC
>TRBD1|TRBV5-1|TRBJ1-2|NA
CASSRQGAGGYTF
TGCGCCAGCAGCCGACAGGGGGCAGGGGGCTACACCTTC